Reported below is one T cell receptor (beta chain). Antigen unknown. This CDR3 is built from 19 residues. Germline V lookup: CDR1 MGHRA, CDR2 YSYEKL. Trimming cost V 0 bases and J 0 bases, with 15 bases left between them. This table comes from immunoSEQ multiplex PCR, and its TCRdb copy is limited to in-frame clones, with some not included. The data show 21,000 or so clones, with around 75% seen just once and about 5.7% held by the top ten. This specimen comes from a study of tumor-infiltrating lymphocytes in localized non-small cell lung cancer. Study in general: Several tumor histologies, both smoking statuses, and some post-neoadjuvant chemotherapy samples were included. Study results and caveats: Compared with uninvolved lung, tumors showed higher T cell infiltration by TCRbeta sequencing. TCR sequencing covered a subset of patients with enough tissue.

The receptor was isolated from a human donor with non-small cell lung cancer. Sequenced sample: lung tumor tissue. The chain links TRBV4-1 to TRBJ2-6; D remains ambiguous. The CDR3 DNA sequence: TGCGCCAGCAGCCAAGAACCCCGGACCAGCGTCTCTGGGGCCAACGTCCTGACTTTC. Translated: CASSQEPRTSVSGANVLTF.